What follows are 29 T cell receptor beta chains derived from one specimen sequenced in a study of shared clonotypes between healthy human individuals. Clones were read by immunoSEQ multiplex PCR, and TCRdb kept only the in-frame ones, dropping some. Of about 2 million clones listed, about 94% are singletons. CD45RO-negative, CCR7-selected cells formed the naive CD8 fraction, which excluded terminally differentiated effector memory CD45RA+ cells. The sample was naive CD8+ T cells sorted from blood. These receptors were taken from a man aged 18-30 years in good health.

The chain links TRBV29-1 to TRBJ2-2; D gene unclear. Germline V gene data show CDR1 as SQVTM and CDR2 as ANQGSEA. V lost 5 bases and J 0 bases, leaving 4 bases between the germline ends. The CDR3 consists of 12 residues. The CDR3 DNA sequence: TGCAGCGTTATGCCGAACACCGGGGAGCTGTTTTTT. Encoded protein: CSVMPNTGELFF.

The CDR3 reads CASSPSGGAQYF. CDR3 bases: TGTGCCAGCAGCCCTAGCGGGGGGGCCCAGTACTTC. The chain is built from TRBV9 and TRBJ2-5; 12 bases match TRBD2. Trimming took 4 bases from V and 9 from J; bases not matched to a gene: 1. The CDR3 loop spans 12 amino acids. Germline V gives CDR1 SGDLS, CDR2 YYNGEE.

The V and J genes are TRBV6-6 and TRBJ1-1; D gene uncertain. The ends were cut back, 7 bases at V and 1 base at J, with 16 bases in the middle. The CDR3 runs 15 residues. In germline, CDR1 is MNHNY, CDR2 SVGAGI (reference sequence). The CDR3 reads CASTPMGLGNTEAFF. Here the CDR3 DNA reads TGTGCCAGCACCCCGATGGGGTTGGGGAACACTGAAGCTTTCTTT.

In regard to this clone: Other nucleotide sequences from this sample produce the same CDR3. The DNA of the CDR3 is TGTGCCAGCAGCCAAGGAGTCTATGGCTACACCTTC. Its translation: CASSQGVYGYTF. The chain is built from TRBV14 and TRBJ1-2; no clear D gene. The CDR3 runs to 12 residues. Germline CDR1 and CDR2: SGHDN and FVKESK. V was clipped by 1 base and J by 4 bases, with 4 bases between them. Filled out from reference TRBV14 and TRBJ1-2, the complete variable domain reads EAGVTQFPSHSVIEKGQTVTLRCDPISGHDNLYWYRRVMGKEIKFLLHFVKESKQDESGMPNNRFLAERTGGTYSTLKVQPAELEDSGVYFCASSQGVYGYTFGSGTRLTVV.

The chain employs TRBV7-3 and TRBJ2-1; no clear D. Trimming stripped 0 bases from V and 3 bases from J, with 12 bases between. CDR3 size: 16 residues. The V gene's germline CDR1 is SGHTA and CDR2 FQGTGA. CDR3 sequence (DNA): TGTGCCAGCAGCTTAACGGTGGATGGCAACTACAATGAGCAGTTCTTC. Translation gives CASSLTVDGNYNEQFF.

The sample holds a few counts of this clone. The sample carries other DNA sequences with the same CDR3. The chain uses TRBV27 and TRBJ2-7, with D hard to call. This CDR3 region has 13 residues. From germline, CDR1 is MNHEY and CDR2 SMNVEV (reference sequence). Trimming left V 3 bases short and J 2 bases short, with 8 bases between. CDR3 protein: CASSFGRTYEQYF. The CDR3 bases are TGTGCCAGCAGTTTCGGACGGACCTACGAGCAGTACTTC.

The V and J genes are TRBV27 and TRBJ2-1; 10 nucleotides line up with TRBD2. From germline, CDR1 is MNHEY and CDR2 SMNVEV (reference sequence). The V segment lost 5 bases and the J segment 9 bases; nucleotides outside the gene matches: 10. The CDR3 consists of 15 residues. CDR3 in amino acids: CASSVLAGVSSEQFF. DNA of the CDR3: TGTGCCAGCAGTGTCCTAGCGGGAGTAAGTAGTGAGCAGTTCTTC.

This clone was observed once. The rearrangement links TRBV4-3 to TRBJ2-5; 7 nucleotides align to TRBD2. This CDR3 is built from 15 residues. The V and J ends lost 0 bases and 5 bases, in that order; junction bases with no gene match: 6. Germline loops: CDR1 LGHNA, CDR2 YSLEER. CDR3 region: CASSQEAGTGETQYF. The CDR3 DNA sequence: TGCGCCAGCAGCCAAGAAGCGGGGACGGGGGAGACCCAGTACTTC.

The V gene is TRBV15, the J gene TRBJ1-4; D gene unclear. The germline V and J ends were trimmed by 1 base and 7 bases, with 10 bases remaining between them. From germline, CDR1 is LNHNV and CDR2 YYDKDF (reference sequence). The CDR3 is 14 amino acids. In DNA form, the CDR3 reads TGTGCCACCAGCAGAGGGTATACCGGTGAAAAACTGTTTTTT. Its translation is CATSRGYTGEKLFF.

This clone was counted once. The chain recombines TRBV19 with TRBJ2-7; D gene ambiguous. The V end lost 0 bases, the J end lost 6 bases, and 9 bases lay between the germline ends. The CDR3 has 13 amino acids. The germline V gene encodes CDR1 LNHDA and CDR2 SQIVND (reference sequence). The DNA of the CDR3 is TGTGCCAGTAGTATAGATCCAACAGTCGAGCAGTACTTC. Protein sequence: CASSIDPTVEQYF.

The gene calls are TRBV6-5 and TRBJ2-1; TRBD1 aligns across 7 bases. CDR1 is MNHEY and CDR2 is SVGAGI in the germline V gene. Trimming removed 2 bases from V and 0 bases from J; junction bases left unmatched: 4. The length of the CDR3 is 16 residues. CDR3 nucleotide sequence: TGTGCCAGCAGTTACGGGACAGCGAGCTCCTACAATGAGCAGTTCTTC. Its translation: CASSYGTASSYNEQFF.

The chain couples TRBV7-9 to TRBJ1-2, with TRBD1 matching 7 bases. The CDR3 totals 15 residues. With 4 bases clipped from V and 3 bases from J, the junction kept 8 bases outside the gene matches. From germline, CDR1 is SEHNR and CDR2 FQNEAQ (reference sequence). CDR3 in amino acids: CASSYGQADHYGYTF. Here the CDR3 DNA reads TGTGCCAGCAGCTACGGACAGGCCGATCACTATGGCTACACCTTC.

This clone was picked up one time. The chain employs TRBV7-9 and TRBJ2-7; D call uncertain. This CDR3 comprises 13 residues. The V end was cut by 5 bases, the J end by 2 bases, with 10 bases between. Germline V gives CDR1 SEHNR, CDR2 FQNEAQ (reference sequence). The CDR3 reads CASSLRSPYEQYF. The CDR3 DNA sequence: TGTGCCAGCAGCCTGCGTAGCCCCTACGAGCAGTACTTC.

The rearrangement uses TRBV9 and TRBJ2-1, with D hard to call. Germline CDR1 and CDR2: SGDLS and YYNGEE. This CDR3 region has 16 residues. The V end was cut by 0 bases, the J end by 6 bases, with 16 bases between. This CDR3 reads CASSVALVGPGNEQFF. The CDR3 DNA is TGTGCCAGCAGCGTAGCCTTAGTTGGGCCGGGCAATGAGCAGTTCTTC.

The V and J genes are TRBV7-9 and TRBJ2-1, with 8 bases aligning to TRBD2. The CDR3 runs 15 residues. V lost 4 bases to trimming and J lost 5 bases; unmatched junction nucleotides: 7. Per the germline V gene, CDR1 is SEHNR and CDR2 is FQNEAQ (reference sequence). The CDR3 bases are TGTGCCAGCAGCTCCCGGGGGGGACTCAACAATGAGCAGTTCTTC. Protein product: CASSSRGGLNNEQFF.

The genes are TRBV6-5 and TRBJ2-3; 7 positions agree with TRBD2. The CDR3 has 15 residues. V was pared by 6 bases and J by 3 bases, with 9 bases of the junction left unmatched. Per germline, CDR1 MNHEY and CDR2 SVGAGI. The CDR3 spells CASSYVAGVTDTQYF. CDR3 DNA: TGTGCCAGCAGCTACGTGGCGGGAGTGACAGATACGCAGTATTTT.

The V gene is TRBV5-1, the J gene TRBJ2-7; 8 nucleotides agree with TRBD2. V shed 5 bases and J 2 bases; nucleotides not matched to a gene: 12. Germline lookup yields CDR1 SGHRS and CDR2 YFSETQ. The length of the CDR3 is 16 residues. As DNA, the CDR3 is TGCGCCAGCAGTGGTTTAGAAGGTAGCGGGGCCTACGAGCAGTACTTC. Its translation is CASSGLEGSGAYEQYF.

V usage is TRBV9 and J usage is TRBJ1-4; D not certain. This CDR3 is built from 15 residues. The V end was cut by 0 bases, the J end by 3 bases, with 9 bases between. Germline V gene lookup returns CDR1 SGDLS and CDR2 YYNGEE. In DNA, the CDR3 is TGTGCCAGCAGCGTAGAAGGGCTATCTAATGAAAAACTGTTTTTT. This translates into CASSVEGLSNEKLFF.

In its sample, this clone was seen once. The DNA of the CDR3 is TGTGCCAGCAGCCCTCAAGGGGAGCTGTTTTTT. This codes for CASSPQGELFF. The chain employs TRBV5-8 and TRBJ2-2, with unresolved D. This CDR3 is built from 11 residues. V shed 4 bases and J shed 8 bases, with 6 bases lying between them. Germline CDR1 SGHTS, CDR2 YDEGEE.

The CDR3 DNA reads as TGCGCCAGCAGCCAAGAACGACGGGGGGGAGAGACCCAGTACTTC. Amino acid sequence: CASSQERRGGETQYF. J is TRBJ2-5 and V is TRBV4-1; TRBD2 agrees at 8 bases. This CDR3 comprises 15 residues. Losses at the gene ends were 0 bases for V and 4 bases for J; bases not matched to a gene: 4. Germline V gene sequence: CDR1 MGHRA, CDR2 YSYEKL.

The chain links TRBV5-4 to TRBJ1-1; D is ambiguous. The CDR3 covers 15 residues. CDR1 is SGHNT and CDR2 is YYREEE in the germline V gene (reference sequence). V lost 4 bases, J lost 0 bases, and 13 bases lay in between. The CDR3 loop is CASSPTSDLNTEAFF. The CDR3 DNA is TGTGCCAGCAGCCCTACGAGTGATTTGAACACTGAAGCTTTCTTT. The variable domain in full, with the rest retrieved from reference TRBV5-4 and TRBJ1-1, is ETGVTQSPTHLIKTRGQQVTLRCSSQSGHNTVSWYQQALGQGPQFIFQYYREEENGRGNFPPRFSGLQFPNYSSELNVNALELDDSALYLCASSPTSDLNTEAFFGQGTRLTVV.

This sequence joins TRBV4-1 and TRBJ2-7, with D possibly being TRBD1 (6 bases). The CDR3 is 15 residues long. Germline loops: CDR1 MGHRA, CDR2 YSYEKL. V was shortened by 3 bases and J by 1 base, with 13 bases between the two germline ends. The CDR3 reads CASSQRQDLSYEQYF. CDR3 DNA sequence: TGCGCCAGCAGCCAGCGACAGGACCTTTCCTACGAGCAGTACTTC.

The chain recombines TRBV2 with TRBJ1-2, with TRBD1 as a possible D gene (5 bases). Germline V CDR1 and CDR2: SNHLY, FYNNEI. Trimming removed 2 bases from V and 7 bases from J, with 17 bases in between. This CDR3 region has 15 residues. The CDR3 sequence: CASSELSPGEGGYTF. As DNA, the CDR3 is TGTGCCAGCAGTGAACTCAGCCCGGGGGAGGGTGGCTACACCTTC.

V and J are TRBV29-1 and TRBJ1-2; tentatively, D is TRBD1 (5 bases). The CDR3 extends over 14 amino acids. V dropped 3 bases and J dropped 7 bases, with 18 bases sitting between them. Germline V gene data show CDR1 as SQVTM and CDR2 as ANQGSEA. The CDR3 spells CSVDTESGGFGYTF. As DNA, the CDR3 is TGCAGCGTTGACACAGAGTCGGGGGGTTTTGGCTACACCTTC.

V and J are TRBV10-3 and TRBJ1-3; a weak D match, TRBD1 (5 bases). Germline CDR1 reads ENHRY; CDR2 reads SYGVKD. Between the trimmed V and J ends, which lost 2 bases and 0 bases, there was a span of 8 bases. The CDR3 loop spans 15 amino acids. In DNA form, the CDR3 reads TGTGCCATCAGTGAGGAAGGGGTCTCTGGAAACACCATATATTTT. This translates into CAISEEGVSGNTIYF.

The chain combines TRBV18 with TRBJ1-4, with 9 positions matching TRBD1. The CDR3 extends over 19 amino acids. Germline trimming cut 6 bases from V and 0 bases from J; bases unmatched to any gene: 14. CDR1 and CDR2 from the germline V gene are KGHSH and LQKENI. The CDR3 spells CASSDAVWTGVATNEKLFF. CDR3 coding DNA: TGTGCCAGCTCCGACGCCGTCTGGACAGGGGTAGCAACTAATGAAAAACTGTTTTTT.

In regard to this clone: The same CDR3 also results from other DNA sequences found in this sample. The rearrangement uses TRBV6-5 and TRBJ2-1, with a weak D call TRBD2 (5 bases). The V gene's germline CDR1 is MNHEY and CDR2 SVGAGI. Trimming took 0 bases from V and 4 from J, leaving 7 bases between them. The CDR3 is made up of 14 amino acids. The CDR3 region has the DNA TGTGCCAGCAGTTACTCGACGGGATACAATGAGCAGTTCTTC. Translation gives CASSYSTGYNEQFF.

In nucleotides, the CDR3 is TGTGCCAGCAGTTTTCCCCCGGGACAGGGAGCGAACACTGAAGCTTTCTTT. Translation gives CASSFPPGQGANTEAFF. The chain recombines TRBV27 with TRBJ1-1; 9 bases align to TRBD1. CDR3 size: 17 residues. The germline gives CDR1 MNHEY, CDR2 SMNVEV (reference sequence). V shed 3 bases, J shed 1 base, and the junction held 9 bases outside the gene matches.

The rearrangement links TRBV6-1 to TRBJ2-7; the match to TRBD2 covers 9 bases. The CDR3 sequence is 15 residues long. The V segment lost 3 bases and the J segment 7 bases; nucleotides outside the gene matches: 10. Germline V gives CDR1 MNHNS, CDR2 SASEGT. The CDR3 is CASSDIAGVSEEQYF. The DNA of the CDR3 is TGTGCCAGCAGTGATATAGCGGGAGTCTCTGAGGAGCAGTACTTC.